The entry that follows covers one T cell receptor (beta chain) sequence. The sample originates from a study of blood T cells in healthy people across ages. The CDR3 is made up of 14 amino acids. With 3 bases clipped from V and 10 bases from J, the junction kept 7 bases outside the gene matches. Primed by a sample-barcoded 5' primer and a J-beta primer mix, a second PCR proceeded for about 6 to 12 cycles. From the 5' RACE reads, TCRdb called clonotypes with MiXCR, one entry per CDR3 protein. The data contain hundreds of thousands of distinct CDR3 sequences, about 28% of them seen just once; the ten biggest clones take up roughly 17%.

The specimen was blood. The sequence came from a woman older than 75 in good health. This chain uses TRBV12-3 or TRBV12-4 with TRBJ1-4; 8 bases match TRBD1. Written as DNA, the CDR3 is TGTGCCAGCAGTTTGGAACAGGGGGTGGCAAAACTGTTTTTT. Translation gives CASSLEQGVAKLFF.